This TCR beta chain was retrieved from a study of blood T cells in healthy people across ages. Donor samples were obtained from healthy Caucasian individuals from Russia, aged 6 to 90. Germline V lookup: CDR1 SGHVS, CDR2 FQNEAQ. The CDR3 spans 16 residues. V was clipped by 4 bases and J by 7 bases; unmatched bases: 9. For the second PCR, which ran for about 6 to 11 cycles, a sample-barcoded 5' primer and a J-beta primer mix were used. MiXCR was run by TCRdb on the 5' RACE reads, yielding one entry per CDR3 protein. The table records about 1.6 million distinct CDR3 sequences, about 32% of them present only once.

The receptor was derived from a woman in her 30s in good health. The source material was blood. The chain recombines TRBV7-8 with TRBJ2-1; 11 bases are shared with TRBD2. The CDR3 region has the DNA TGTGCCAGCAGCTCCCCTAGCGGGAGGACAAGTAATGAGCAGTTCTTC. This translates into CASSSPSGRTSNEQFF.